Presented here are 3 T cell receptor beta chains from one specimen sequenced in a study of T cells in Graves' hyperthyroidism and ophthalmopathy (dated by TCRdb to the late 2010s). The library was made by multiplex PCR. Sequencing used an Illumina HiSeq 2000. The TCR beta CDR3 regions were amplified from RNA transcripts. The TCR CDR3 was subjected to a first round of RT-PCR using the HTBI primer set and the Qiagen OneStep RT-PCR kit. Using fastp at Q25 and MiXCR, TCRdb reprocessed the public reads and kept productive beta chains. One record per CDR3 amino acid sequence lists the most common genes and DNA. The sample data list roughly 530,000 distinct CDR3 sequences, and 17% of these were observed just once. In total, the top ten clones hold 15% to 20% of the sample. Material: blood. These receptor sequences come from a woman aged 18-35 years with Graves' ophthalmopathy.

The CDR3 loop is CASSVQGGGGTQYF. CDR3 in DNA: TGTGCCAGCAGCGTCCAGGGCGGGGGTGGGACCCAGTACTTC. V usage is TRBV9 and J usage is TRBJ2-5, with 7 positions matching TRBD2. Germline lookup yields CDR1 SGDLS and CDR2 YYNGEE. The V and J ends lost 2 bases and 7 bases, in that order; junction bases with no gene match: 8. The CDR3 contains 14 residues.

This clonotype was seen many times. J is TRBJ2-5 and V is TRBV28, with D uncertain. Per the germline V gene, CDR1 is MDHEN and CDR2 is SYDVKM. This CDR3 has 12 amino acids. Trimming took off 5 bases at V and 5 bases at J, with 9 bases between the two ends. This CDR3 is CASSITAETQYF. DNA for the CDR3: TGTGCCAGCAGTATCACAGCGGAGACCCAGTACTTC.

The table lists this clonotype with many counts. CDR3 in DNA: TGTGCCAGCAGCTTACTCCGACAGAGCACAGATACGCAGTATTTT. Amino acid sequence: CASSLLRQSTDTQYF. The J gene is TRBJ2-3, the V gene TRBV7-8, with a possible D match to TRBD1 (5 bases). The germline gives CDR1 SGHVS, CDR2 FQNEAQ. The CDR3 is 15 residues long. Between the trimmed V and J ends, which lost 2 bases and 0 bases, there was a span of 9 bases.